Listed here are 12 T cell receptor beta chains from one sample, sequenced in a study of T cell responses to AZD1222 COVID-19 vaccine. Some clones are missing from TCRdb's copy, which holds only in-frame ones; the method was immunoSEQ multiplex PCR. The data contain 65,000 to 85,000 clones, approximately 90% of them singletons. Material: peripheral blood, obtained on day 0 of AZD1222 vaccination. These receptors originate from an adult in good health.

This clone was found a few times. The chain links TRBV6-1 to TRBJ1-2; the D is unclear. CDR1 is MNHNS and CDR2 is SASEGT in the germline V gene. This CDR3 spans 13 amino acids. The germline V and J ends were trimmed by 3 bases and 8 bases, with 13 bases remaining between them. Here the CDR3 reads CASSDDTPSGYTF. The CDR3 coding sequence is TGTGCCAGCAGTGACGATACACCAAGCGGCTACACCTTC.

This chain joins TRBV10-1 and TRBJ1-2, with 7 positions matching TRBD1. Per germline, CDR1 WNHNN and CDR2 SYGVQD (reference sequence). Trimming took 8 bases from V and 0 from J; bases not matched to a gene: 3. CDR3 length: 13 residues. As DNA, the CDR3 is TGCGCCAGCGGGGACAGCCCTAACTATGGCTACACCTTC. Its protein is CASGDSPNYGYTF.

J is TRBJ1-3 and V is TRBV10-1; D not resolved. V lost 3 bases and J 0 bases, leaving 6 bases between the germline ends. The germline V gene has CDR1 WNHNN and CDR2 SYGVQD (reference sequence). The CDR3 totals 14 residues. The CDR3 sequence is CASSESSSGNTIYF. The CDR3 nucleotides are TGCGCCAGCAGTGAATCGAGCTCTGGAAACACCATATATTTT.

The J gene is TRBJ2-3, the V gene TRBV30, with D perhaps matching TRBD2 (6 bases). Deletions cut 2 bases from V and 10 bases from J, with 10 bases between. The germline V gene encodes CDR1 GTSNPN and CDR2 SVGIG (reference sequence). The CDR3 covers 11 residues. CDR3 nucleotide sequence: TGTGCCTGGAGTCCCGGCGGGGCGCAGTATTTT. Its protein is CAWSPGGAQYF. Full variable domain (remainder filled in from reference TRBV30 and TRBJ2-3): SQTIHQWPATLVQPVGSPLSLECTVEGTSNPNLYWYRQAAGRGLQLLFYSVGIGQISSEVPQNLSASRPQDRQFILSSKKLLLSDSGFYLCAWSPGGAQYFGPGTRLTVL.

The rearrangement uses TRBV3-1 (or the pseudogene TRBV3-2) and TRBJ1-1; D gene ambiguous. The CDR3 is made up of 13 amino acids. Germline-derived CDR1 and CDR2 are LGHDT and YNNKEL (reference sequence). The V end was cut by 5 bases, the J end by 0 bases, with 7 bases between. CDR3 in amino acids: CASSETVNTEAFF. The CDR3 coding sequence is TGTGCCAGCAGCGAAACTGTGAACACTGAAGCTTTCTTT.

This rearrangement joins TRBV12-3 or TRBV12-4 to TRBJ1-6; D unclear. Trimming removed 6 bases at V and 7 bases at J, with 10 bases between. This CDR3 is built from 13 residues. The CDR3 reads CASSPQTNSPLHF. As DNA, the CDR3 is TGTGCCAGCAGCCCCCAGACCAATTCACCCCTCCACTTT.

This chain connects TRBV6-5 to TRBJ1-5; D perhaps matches TRBD1 (5 bases). With 2 bases removed from V and 7 bases from J, the gap between germline ends came to 12 bases. The CDR3 is 14 residues long. The germline gives CDR1 MNHEY, CDR2 SVGAGI. The CDR3 here is CASSYGGVGQPQHF. The CDR3 DNA sequence: TGTGCCAGCAGTTACGGGGGAGTTGGGCAGCCCCAGCATTTT.

This chain links TRBV29-1 with TRBJ2-2, with 9 bases identical to TRBD2. The V gene's germline CDR1 is SQVTM and CDR2 ANQGSEA. The length of the CDR3 is 14 residues. J lost 3 bases, V lost 1 base, and 0 bases had no gene match. The CDR3 sequence is CSVEVAGDTGELFF. CDR3 nucleotide sequence: TGCAGCGTTGAAGTAGCGGGGGACACCGGGGAGCTGTTTTTT.

The genes are TRBV18 and TRBJ2-1; 10 bases agree with TRBD2. Germline V CDR1 and CDR2: KGHSH, LQKENI. After removal of 6 bases from V and 12 bases from J, the junction contained 17 bases not matched to a gene. The CDR3 totals 16 residues. CDR3 loop: CASSTGDLAGVARQFF. The CDR3 coding sequence is TGTGCCAGCTCCACCGGTGATCTAGCGGGAGTCGCAAGGCAGTTCTTC.

In this sample, this clone turned up once. The rearrangement uses TRBV11-3 and TRBJ2-2; 8 positions agree with TRBD2. There are 17 residues in the CDR3. The J segment lost 0 bases and the V segment lost 2 bases, leaving 5 bases of the junction unmatched. Germline CDR1 is SGHNT and CDR2 is YENEEA. Here the CDR3 reads CASSLSAGEANTGELFF. The DNA of the CDR3 is TGTGCCAGCAGCTTATCAGCGGGGGAAGCGAACACCGGGGAGCTGTTTTTT.

V usage is TRBV29-1 and J usage is TRBJ1-5; perhaps TRBD1 as D (6 bases). Germline V gene lookup returns CDR1 SQVTM and CDR2 ANQGSEA. The length of the CDR3 is 13 residues. V gave up 6 bases and J gave up 7 bases, with 16 bases separating them. DNA of the CDR3: TGCAGCGTCCAACAGGGCGGCGGGCAGCCCCAGCATTTT. It is translated as CSVQQGGGQPQHF.

The rearrangement uses TRBV9 and TRBJ2-1; 7 nucleotides agree with TRBD2. V shed 4 bases and J 5 bases; nucleotides not matched to a gene: 9. The CDR3 length is 15 residues. Germline values: CDR1 SGDLS, CDR2 YYNGEE. CDR3 loop: CASSPRLAQNNEQFF. The CDR3 DNA reads as TGTGCCAGCAGCCCCCGACTAGCACAAAACAATGAGCAGTTCTTC.